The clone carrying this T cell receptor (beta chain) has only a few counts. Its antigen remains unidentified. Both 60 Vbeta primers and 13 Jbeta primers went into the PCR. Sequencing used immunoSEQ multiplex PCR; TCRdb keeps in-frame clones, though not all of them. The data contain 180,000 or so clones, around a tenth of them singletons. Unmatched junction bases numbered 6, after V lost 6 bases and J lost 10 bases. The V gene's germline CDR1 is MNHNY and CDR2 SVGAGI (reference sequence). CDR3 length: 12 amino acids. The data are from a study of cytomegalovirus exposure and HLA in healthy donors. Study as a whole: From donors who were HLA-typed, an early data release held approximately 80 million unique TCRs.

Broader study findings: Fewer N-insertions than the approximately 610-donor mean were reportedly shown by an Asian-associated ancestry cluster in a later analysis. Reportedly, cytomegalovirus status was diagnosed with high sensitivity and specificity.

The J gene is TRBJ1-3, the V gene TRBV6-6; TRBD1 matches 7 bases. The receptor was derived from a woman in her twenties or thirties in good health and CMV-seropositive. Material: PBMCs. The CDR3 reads CASSFQGGTIYF. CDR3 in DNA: TGTGCCAGCAGCTTCCAGGGGGGTACCATATATTTT.